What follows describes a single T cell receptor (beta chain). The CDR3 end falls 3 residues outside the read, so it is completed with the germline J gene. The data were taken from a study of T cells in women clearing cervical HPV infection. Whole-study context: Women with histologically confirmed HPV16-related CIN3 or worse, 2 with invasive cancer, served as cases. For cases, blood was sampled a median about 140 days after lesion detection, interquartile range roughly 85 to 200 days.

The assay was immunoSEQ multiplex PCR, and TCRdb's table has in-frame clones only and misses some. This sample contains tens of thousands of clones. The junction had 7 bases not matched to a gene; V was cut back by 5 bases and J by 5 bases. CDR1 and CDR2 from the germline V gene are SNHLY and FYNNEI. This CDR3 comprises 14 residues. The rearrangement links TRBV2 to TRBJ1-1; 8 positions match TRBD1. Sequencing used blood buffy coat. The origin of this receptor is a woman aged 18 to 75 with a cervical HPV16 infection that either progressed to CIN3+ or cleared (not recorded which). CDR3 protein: CASSTRTGLTEAFF. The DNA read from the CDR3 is TGTGCCAGCAGTACCAGGACAGGGCTTACTGAA.